This TCR beta chain was observed in a study of T and B cells in COVID-19 patients. Across the whole study: At median age around 34 years, recovered patients were younger than active-infection patients at just over 65.

TRB rearrangements were amplified by multiplex PCR with BIOMED2 TRB-A/B primers. Via MiXCR, TCRdb re-called the multiplex PCR reads, giving one row per CDR3 protein. The table lists about 14,000 distinct CDR3 sequences, more than 25% of them singletons. Study-level findings and limits: Exclusive to the recovered cohort were some 2,500 TCR clusters, 30 to 40 of them with low generation probability. In COVID-19 patients, T cell receptor beta variable and joining gene use was reportedly strongly skewed.

Blood genomic DNA input for TRB amplification was about 240-550 ng. Regarding this clonotype: What it binds is unknown.

The CDR3 covers 15 residues. V was pared by 4 bases and J by 3 bases, with 14 bases between. In germline, CDR1 is LGHNA, CDR2 YSLEER. Sequences were obtained from blood. This clonotype was obtained from a human donor who had recovered from COVID-19. The chain joins TRBV4-3 to TRBJ2-3; maybe TRBD2 (7 bases). This CDR3 reads CASSRGGAVTDTQYF. DNA of the CDR3: TGCGCCAGCAGCCGTGGGGGGGCAGTTACAGATACGCAGTATTTT.